The clone carrying this T cell receptor (beta chain) was counted a few times. Its antigen is not identified. Germline V gene data show CDR1 as LGHDT and CDR2 as YNNKEL (reference sequence). The CDR3 runs to 14 residues. V gave up 0 bases and J gave up 5 bases, with 10 bases separating them. Making use of molecular barcodes, quantitative 5'-RACE generated TCR beta libraries. TCRdb reprocessed the 5' RACE reads via MiXCR and lists one record per CDR3 protein. This repertoire shows 650,000 to 800,000 distinct CDR3 sequences, roughly 20% found once; its top ten account for under 20%. The sample belongs to a study of CD8 T cells in ankylosing spondylitis. Study observations and caveats: One TCR beta motif, made up of several highly homologous variants, appeared characteristic of ankylosing spondylitis blood. Reports say disease-linked clones showed up significantly more in matched ankylosing spondylitis synovial fluid.

The sequenced material came from blood, either unsorted or a sorted T cell fraction (not recorded which). This TCR derives from a male donor with ankylosing spondylitis. The chain is built from TRBV3-1 and TRBJ2-5; maybe TRBD1 (6 bases). CDR3 coding DNA: TGTGCCAGCAGCCAAGACCAGGGGTGGGAGACCCAGTACTTC. It codes for CASSQDQGWETQYF.